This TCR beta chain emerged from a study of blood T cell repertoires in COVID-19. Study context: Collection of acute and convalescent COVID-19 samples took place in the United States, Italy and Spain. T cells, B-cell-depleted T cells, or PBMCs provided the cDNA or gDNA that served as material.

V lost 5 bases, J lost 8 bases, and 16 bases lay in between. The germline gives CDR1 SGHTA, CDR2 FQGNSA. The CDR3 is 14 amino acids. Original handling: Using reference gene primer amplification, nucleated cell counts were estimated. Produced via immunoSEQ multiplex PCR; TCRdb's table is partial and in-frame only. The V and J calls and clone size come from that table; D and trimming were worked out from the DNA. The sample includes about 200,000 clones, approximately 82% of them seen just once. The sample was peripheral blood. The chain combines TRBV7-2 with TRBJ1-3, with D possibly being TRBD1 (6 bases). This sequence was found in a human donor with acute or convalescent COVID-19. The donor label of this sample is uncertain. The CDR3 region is CASSPPGVGDTIYF. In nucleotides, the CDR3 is TGTGCCAGCAGCCCACCAGGGGTCGGGGACACCATATATTTT.